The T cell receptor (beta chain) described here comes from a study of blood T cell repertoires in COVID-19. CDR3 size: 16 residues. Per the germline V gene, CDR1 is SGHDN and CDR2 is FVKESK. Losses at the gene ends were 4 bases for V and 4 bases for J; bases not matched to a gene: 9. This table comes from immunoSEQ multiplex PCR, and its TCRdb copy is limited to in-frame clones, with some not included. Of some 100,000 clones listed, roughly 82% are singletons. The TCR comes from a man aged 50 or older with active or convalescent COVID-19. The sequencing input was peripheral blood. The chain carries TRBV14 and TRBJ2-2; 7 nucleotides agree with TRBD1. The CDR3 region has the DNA TGTGCCAGCAGCCCCCCAACCGGACAGGCCACCGGGGAGCTGTTTTTT. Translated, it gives CASSPPTGQATGELFF. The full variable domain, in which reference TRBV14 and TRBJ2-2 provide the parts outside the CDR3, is EAGVTQFPSHSVIEKGQTVTLRCDPISGHDNLYWYRRVMGKEIKFLLHFVKESKQDESGMPNNRFLAERTGGTYSTLKVQPAELEDSGVYFCASSPPTGQATGELFFGEGSRLTVL.